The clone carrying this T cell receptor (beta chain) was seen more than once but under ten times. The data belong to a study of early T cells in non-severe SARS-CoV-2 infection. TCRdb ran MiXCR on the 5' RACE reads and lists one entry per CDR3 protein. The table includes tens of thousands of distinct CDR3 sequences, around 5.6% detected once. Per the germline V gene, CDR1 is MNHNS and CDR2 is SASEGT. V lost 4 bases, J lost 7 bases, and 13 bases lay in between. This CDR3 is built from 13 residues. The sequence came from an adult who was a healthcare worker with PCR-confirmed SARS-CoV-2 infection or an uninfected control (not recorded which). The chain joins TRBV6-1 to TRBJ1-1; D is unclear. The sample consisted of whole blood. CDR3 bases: TGTGCCAGCAGTGTAGACGGTCCGGGTGAAGCTTTCTTT. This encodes CASSVDGPGEAFF.